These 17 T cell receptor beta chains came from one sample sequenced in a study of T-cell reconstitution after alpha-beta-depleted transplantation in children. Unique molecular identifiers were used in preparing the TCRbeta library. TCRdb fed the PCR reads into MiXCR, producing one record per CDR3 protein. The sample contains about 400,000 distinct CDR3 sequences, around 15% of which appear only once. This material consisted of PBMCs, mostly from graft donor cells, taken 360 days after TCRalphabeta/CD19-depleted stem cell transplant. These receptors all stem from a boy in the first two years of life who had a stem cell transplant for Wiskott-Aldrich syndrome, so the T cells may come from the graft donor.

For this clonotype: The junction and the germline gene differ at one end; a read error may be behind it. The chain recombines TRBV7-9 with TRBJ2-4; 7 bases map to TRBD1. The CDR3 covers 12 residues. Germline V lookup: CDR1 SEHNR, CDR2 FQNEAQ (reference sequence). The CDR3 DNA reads TGTGCCAGCAGCCAAAACCGGGACAGATCAAGCTTC. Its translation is CASSQNRDRSSF.

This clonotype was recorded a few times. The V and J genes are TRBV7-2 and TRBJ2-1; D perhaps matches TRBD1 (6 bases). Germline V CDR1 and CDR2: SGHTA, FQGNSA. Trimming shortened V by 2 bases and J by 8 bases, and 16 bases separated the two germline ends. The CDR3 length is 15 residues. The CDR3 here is CASSLTGGANHEQFF. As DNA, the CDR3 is TGTGCCAGCAGCTTAACTGGGGGCGCGAATCATGAGCAGTTCTTC.

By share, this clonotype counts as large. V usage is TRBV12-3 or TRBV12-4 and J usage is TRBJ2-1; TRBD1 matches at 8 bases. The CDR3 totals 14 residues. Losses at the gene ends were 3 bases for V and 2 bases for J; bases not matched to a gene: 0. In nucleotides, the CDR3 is TGTGCCAGCAGTTTGACAGGGGCCTACAATGAGCAGTTCTTC. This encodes CASSLTGAYNEQFF.

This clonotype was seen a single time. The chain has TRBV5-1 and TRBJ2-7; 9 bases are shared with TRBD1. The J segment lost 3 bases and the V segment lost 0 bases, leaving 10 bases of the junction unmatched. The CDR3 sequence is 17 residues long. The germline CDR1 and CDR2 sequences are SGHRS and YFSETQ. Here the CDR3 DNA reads TGCGCCAGCAGCTTGGAACCGGGACAGGGCTGGATCTACGAGCAGTACTTC. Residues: CASSLEPGQGWIYEQYF.

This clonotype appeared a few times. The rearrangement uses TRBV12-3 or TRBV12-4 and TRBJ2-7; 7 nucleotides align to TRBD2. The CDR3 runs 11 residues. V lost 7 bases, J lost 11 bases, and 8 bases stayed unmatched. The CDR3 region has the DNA TGTGCCAGCATGGGGAGGGAGTGGAAGTACTTC. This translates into CASMGREWKYF.

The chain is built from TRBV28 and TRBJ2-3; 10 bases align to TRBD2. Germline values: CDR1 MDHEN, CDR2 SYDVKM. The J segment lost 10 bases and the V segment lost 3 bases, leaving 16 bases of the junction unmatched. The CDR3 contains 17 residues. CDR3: CASSFVSGGAVWPPQYF. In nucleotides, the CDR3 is TGTGCCAGCAGTTTTGTAAGCGGGGGGGCCGTCTGGCCCCCGCAGTATTTT. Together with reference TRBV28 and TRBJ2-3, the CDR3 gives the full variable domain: DVKVTQSSRYLVKRTGEKVFLECVQDMDHENMFWYRQDPGLGLRLIYFSYDVKMKEKGDIPEGYSVSREKKERFSLILESASTNQTSMYLCASSFVSGGAVWPPQYFGPGTRLTVL.

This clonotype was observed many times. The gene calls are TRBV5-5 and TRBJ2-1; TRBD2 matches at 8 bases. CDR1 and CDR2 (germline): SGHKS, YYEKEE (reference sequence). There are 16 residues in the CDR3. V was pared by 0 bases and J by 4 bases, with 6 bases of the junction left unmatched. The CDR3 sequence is CASSLGGLARYNEQFF. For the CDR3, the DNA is TGTGCCAGCAGCTTGGGTGGACTAGCAAGATACAATGAGCAGTTCTTC.

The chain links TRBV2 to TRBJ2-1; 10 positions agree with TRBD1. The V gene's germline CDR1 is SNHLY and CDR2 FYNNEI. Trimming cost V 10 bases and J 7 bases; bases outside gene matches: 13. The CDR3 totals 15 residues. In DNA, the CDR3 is TGTGCCACTTCAAGGGGGGACAGGGGAGGAAATGAGCAGTTCTTC. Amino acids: CATSRGDRGGNEQFF.

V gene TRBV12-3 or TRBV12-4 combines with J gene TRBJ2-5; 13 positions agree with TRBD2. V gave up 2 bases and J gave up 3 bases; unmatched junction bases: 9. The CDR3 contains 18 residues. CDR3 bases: TGTGCCAGCAGTTTAAAGGGGCCAGGGACTAGCGGGAAAGAGACCCAGTACTTC. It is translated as CASSLKGPGTSGKETQYF.

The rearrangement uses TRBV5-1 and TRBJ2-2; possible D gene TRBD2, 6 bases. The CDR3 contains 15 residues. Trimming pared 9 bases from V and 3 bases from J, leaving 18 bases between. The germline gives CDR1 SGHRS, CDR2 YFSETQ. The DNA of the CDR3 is TGCGCCACCCACCGAGGCGGGGCAGACACCGGGGAGCTGTTTTTT. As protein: CATHRGGADTGELFF.

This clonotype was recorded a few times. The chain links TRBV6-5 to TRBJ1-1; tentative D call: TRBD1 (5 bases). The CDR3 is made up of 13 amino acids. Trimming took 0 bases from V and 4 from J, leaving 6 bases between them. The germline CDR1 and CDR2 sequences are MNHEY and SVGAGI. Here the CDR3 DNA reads TGTGCCAGCAGTTACTCGGGGGTCACTGAAGCTTTCTTT. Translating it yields CASSYSGVTEAFF.

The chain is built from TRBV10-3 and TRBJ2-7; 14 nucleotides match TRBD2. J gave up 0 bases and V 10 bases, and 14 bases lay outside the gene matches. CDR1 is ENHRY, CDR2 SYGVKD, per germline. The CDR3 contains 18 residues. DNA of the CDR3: TGTGCCACCGCTGCCGGGACTAGCGGGAGAGGGGCCTCCTACGAGCAGTACTTC. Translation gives CATAAGTSGRGASYEQYF.

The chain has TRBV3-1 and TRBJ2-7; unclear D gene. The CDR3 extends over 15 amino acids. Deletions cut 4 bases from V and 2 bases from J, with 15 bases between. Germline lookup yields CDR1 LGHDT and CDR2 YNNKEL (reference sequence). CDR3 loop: CASSPSPRNPYEQYF. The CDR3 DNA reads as TGTGCCAGCAGCCCCAGTCCCAGGAACCCCTACGAGCAGTACTTC.

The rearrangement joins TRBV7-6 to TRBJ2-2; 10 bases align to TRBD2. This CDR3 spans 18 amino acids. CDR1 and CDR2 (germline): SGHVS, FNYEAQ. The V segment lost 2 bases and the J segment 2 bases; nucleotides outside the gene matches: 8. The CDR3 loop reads CASSLRGASGGNTGELFF. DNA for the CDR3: TGTGCCAGCAGCTTAAGGGGAGCTAGCGGGGGTAACACCGGGGAGCTGTTTTTT.

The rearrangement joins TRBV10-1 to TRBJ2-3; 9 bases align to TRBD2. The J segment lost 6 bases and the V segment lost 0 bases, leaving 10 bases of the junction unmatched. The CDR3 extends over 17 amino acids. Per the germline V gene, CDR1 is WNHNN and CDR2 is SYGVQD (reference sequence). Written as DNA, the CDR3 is TGCGCCAGCAGTGAGTCTCCCGCGGGAGGGCCCAGGGATACGCAGTATTTT. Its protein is CASSESPAGGPRDTQYF.

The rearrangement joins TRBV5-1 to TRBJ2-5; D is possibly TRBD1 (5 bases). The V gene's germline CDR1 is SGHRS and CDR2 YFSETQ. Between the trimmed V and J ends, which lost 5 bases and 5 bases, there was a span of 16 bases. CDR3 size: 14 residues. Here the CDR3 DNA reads TGCGCCAGCAGTTTTCTCAGGGAAGAGGAGACCCAGTACTTC. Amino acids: CASSFLREEETQYF.

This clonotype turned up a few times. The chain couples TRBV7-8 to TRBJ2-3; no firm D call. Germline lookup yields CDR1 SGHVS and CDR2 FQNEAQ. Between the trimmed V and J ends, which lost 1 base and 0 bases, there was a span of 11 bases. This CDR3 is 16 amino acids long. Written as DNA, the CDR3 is TGTGCCAGCAGCTTAGAGAGGATTTTTAGCACAGATACGCAGTATTTT. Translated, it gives CASSLERIFSTDTQYF.